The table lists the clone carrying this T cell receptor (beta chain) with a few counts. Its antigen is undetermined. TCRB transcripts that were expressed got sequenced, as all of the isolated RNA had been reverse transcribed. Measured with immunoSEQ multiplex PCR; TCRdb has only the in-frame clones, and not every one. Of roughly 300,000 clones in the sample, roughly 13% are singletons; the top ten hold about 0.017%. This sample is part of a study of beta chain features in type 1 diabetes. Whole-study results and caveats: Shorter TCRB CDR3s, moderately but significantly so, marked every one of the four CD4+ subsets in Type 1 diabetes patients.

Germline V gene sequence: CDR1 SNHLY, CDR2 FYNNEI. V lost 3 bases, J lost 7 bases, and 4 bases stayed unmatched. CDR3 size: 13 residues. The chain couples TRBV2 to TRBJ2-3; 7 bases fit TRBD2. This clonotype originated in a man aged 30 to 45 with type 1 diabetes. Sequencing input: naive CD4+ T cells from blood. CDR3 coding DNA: TGTGCCAGCAGTGACGGGAGGTCCTATACGCAGTATTTT. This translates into CASSDGRSYTQYF.